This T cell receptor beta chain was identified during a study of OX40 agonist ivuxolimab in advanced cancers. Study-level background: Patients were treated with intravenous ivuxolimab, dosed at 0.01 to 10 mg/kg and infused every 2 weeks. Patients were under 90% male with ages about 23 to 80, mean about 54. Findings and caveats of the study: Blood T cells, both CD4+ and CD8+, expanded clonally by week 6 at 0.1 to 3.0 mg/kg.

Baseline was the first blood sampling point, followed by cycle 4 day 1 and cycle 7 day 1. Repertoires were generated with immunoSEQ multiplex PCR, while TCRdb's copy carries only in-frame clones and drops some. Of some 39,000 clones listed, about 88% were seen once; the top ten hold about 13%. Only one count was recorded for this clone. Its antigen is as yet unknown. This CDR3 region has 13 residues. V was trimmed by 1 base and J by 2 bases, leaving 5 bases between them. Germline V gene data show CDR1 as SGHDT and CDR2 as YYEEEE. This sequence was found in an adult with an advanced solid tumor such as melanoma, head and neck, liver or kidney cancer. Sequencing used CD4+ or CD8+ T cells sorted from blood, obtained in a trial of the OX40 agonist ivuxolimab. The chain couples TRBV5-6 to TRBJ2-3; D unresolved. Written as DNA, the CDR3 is TGTGCCAGCAGCTTGTACTTCACAGATACGCAGTATTTT. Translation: CASSLYFTDTQYF.